This is a list of T cell receptor beta chains from one sample in a study of blood T cell repertoires in COVID-19. Sequencing was performed with immunoSEQ multiplex PCR; in TCRdb, only in-frame clones are kept and a portion is missing. The sample records around 100,000 clones, roughly 90% being singletons. Input material: peripheral blood. These receptors all come from a human donor with active COVID-19. The donor label of this sample is uncertain. CDR3s include the opening cysteine and the closing phenylalanine or tryptophan. Fields, in order: J gene, V gene, CDR3 protein.

TRBJ2-2,TRBV9,CASSVVGQNTGELFF
TRBJ2-7,TRBV5-1,CASSQAAGGLGGEQYF
TRBJ1-5,TRBV7-9,CASSLGDQPQHF
TRBJ2-5,TRBV7-6,CASSTKPGQSQETQYF
TRBJ2-2,TRBV5-1,CASSLGQGHGELFF
TRBJ2-3,TRBV21-1,CASSKGEGNPGDTQYF
TRBJ2-5,TRBV3-1/TRBV3-2,CASSQDLSRSQETQYF
TRBJ2-3,TRBV13,CASSRTSGGVSTDTQYF
TRBJ2-5,TRBV19,CASSITAGEETQYF
TRBJ1-1,TRBV6-6,CASSHLTGNTEAFF
TRBJ2-2,TRBV12-3/TRBV12-4,CASSATGELFF
TRBJ2-7,TRBV7-9,CATQRAGSSYEQYF
TRBJ1-4,TRBV5-5,CASSLVLQGREKLFF
TRBJ1-6,TRBV7-9,CASNRQGGSYNSPLHF
TRBJ1-5,TRBV6-2/TRBV6-3,CASSLNGSNQPQHF
TRBJ2-7,TRBV11-1,CASSLSFYYEQYF
TRBJ2-1,TRBV12-3/TRBV12-4,CASSSGTPAEQFF
TRBJ2-2,TRBV27,CASSSDRVGSAGELFF
TRBJ1-1,TRBV9,CASSVETKGEAFF
TRBJ1-5,TRBV6-2/TRBV6-3,CAGSFLTGGEDQPQHF
TRBJ2-1,TRBV5-4,CASSWDRGYYNEQFF
TRBJ2-7,TRBV7-9,CASSLDLYEQYF
TRBJ2-4,TRBV15,CATSSLNRDRQNIQYF
TRBJ2-3,TRBV19,CASAAGGGTDTQYF
TRBJ1-1,TRBV11-2,CASSREAFTEAFF
TRBJ2-6,TRBV13,CASSSRVSGANVLTF
TRBJ1-6,TRBV27,CASSLMRNNNSPLHF
TRBJ1-3,TRBV15,CATSRGARRGNTIYF
TRBJ1-5,TRBV6-5,CASSETGEGNQPQHF
TRBJ1-1,TRBV28,CASVTDRTPWEAFF
TRBJ2-3,TRBV4-1,CASSGGGAGGADTQYF
TRBJ1-1,TRBV7-2,CASSRTGGVNTEAFF
TRBJ2-7,TRBV19,CASNTLGKGPYEQYF
TRBJ2-3,TRBV6-5,CASSYSVQGYTQYF
TRBJ1-2,TRBV7-5,CVRSKCRDRASRNYGYTF
TRBJ1-5,TRBV6-5,CASSPTGDPDQPQHF
TRBJ2-7,TRBV23-1,CASSQGDRAYEQYF